This is a list of T cell receptor beta chains from one sample in a study of blood T cell repertoires in COVID-19. Repertoires were generated with immunoSEQ multiplex PCR, while TCRdb's copy carries only in-frame clones and drops some. This table holds 110,000 to 150,000 clones, around 80% found once. Input material: PBMCs or T cells enriched from blood (not recorded which). These TCRs come from a young woman who had been exposed to COVID-19. CDR3s include the opening cysteine and the closing phenylalanine or tryptophan. A D gene is named only where the DNA matches it firmly. The size field is filled for only some rows; it gives once, few, many or a size class.

D gene,V gene,clone size,J gene,CDR3 protein,CDR3 DNA
NA,TRBV6-5,NA,TRBJ1-2,CASRQQAYYGYTF,TGTGCCAGCAGACAACAGGCTTATTATGGCTACACCTTC
TRBD1,TRBV19,NA,TRBJ2-1,CASRPPGQGAYNEQFF,TGTGCCAGTCGTCCCCCGGGACAGGGGGCGTACAATGAGCAGTTCTTC
TRBD2,TRBV9,once,TRBJ2-5,CASSDPGLAGETQYF,TGTGCCAGCAGCGACCCGGGACTAGCGGGAGAGACCCAGTACTTC
NA,TRBV19,few,TRBJ2-7,CASSYSVTYEQYF,TGTGCCAGTAGCTACAGTGTAACCTACGAGCAGTACTTC
TRBD1,TRBV12-5,NA,TRBJ1-3,CASGSFRDRVSGNTIYF,TGTGCTAGTGGTTCCTTCCGGGACAGGGTCTCTGGAAACACCATATATTTT
TRBD1,TRBV7-2,NA,TRBJ1-2,CASSFHHRGYTF,TGTGCCAGCAGCTTTCACCACAGGGGTTACACCTTC
TRBD2,TRBV28,NA,TRBJ2-7,CASIKTSGSYEQYF,TGTGCCAGCATCAAGACTAGCGGGAGCTACGAGCAGTACTTC
TRBD2,TRBV11-3,once,TRBJ2-1,CASRQGLAGVDEQFF,TGTGCCAGCAGACAAGGACTAGCGGGAGTCGATGAGCAGTTCTTC
TRBD1,TRBV11-3,once,TRBJ2-3,CASSLGLGQGGDTQYF,TGTGCCAGCAGCTTAGGTTTGGGACAGGGTGGAGATACGCAGTATTTT
NA,TRBV4-1,once,TRBJ1-1,CASSQVPGSTEAFF,TGCGCCAGCAGCCAAGTGCCAGGGTCCACTGAAGCTTTCTTT
NA,TRBV15,NA,TRBJ2-7,CATSRDLGEQYF,TGTGCCACCAGCAGAGATCTAGGCGAGCAGTACTTC
TRBD1,TRBV5-1,once,TRBJ1-2,CASSSRQGSYTF,TGCGCCAGCAGCTCAAGACAGGGAAGCTACACCTTC
TRBD1,TRBV29-1,few,TRBJ2-7,CSVGTGVHEQYF,TGCAGCGTGGGGACAGGGGTCCACGAGCAGTACTTC
NA,TRBV28,once,TRBJ1-1,CASSIRQVLMNTEAFF,TGTGCCAGCAGTATTAGACAGGTTCTCATGAACACTGAAGCTTTCTTT
TRBD2,TRBV10-3,NA,TRBJ2-1,CAISEGRLAGLDSYNEQFF,TGTGCCATCAGTGAGGGAAGACTAGCGGGGCTTGACTCCTACAATGAGCAGTTCTTC
TRBD2,TRBV5-1,NA,TRBJ2-1,CASSAGLAGVNEQFF,TGCGCCAGCAGCGCGGGACTAGCGGGAGTCAATGAGCAGTTCTTC
NA,TRBV5-1,once,TRBJ2-3,CASSFLGGVGADTQYF,TGCGCCAGCAGCTTCCTAGGGGGAGTTGGGGCAGATACGCAGTATTTT
TRBD1,TRBV28,NA,TRBJ1-2,CASRTQGLYGYTF,TGTGCCAGCAGGACACAGGGGCTTTATGGCTACACCTTC
TRBD2,TRBV27,few,TRBJ2-7,CASSPPPGLAGYSSYEQYF,TGTGCCAGCAGCCCACCTCCGGGACTAGCGGGCTATAGCTCCTACGAGCAGTACTTC
NA,TRBV18,NA,TRBJ2-5,CASSPRQGGGQETQYF,TGTGCCAGCTCACCGAGGCAGGGAGGGGGCCAAGAGACCCAGTACTTC
NA,TRBV2,few,TRBJ1-5,CASTLQSYSNQPQHF,TGTGCCAGCACCTTACAGTCATATAGCAATCAGCCCCAGCATTTT
NA,TRBV5-8,NA,TRBJ1-1,CASSNYNQGNTEAFF,TGTGCCAGCAGCAACTACAATCAGGGGAACACTGAAGCTTTCTTT
NA,TRBV28,NA,TRBJ1-4,CASSRWRNEKLFF,TGTGCCAGCAGCCGGTGGAGAAATGAAAAACTGTTTTTT
NA,TRBV28,NA,TRBJ2-4,CASSFGVAKNIQYF,TGTGCCAGCAGTTTTGGAGTGGCCAAAAACATTCAGTACTTC
NA,TRBV20-1,NA,TRBJ2-7,CSASINQVWYEQYF,TGCAGTGCTAGTATAAATCAGGTGTGGTACGAGCAGTACTTC
NA,TRBV4-1,NA,TRBJ1-1,CASSQPLSSPEAFF,TGCGCCAGCAGCCAACCCTTATCAAGCCCTGAAGCTTTCTTT
TRBD1,TRBV11-2,NA,TRBJ1-3,CASSANRGIGNTIYF,TGTGCCAGCAGCGCGAACAGGGGGATTGGAAACACCATATATTTT
TRBD1,TRBV9,NA,TRBJ1-1,CASSVEGGGSREAFF,TGTGCCAGCAGCGTAGAAGGGGGCGGATCACGGGAAGCTTTCTTT
TRBD1,TRBV2,NA,TRBJ1-1,CASSESAGGSTEAFF,TGTGCCAGCAGTGAATCCGCAGGGGGAAGCACTGAAGCTTTCTTT
NA,TRBV28,NA,TRBJ2-3,CASRGQFSTDTQYF,TGTGCCAGCCGCGGACAGTTTAGCACAGATACGCAGTATTTT
NA,TRBV2,NA,TRBJ1-2,CASRRLRDKKGYTF,TGTGCCAGCAGACGGCTGAGGGACAAAAAAGGCTACACCTTC
NA,TRBV6-2/TRBV6-3,once,TRBJ2-3,CASSLSWDTQYF,TGTGCCAGCAGTCTATCGTGGGATACGCAGTATTTT
NA,TRBV19,few,TRBJ2-6,CASSMKQGGGANVLTF,TGTGCCAGTAGTATGAAACAGGGCGGGGGGGCCAACGTCCTGACTTTC
TRBD1,TRBV28,NA,TRBJ1-2,CASSRTTGDGYTF,TGTGCCAGCAGTCGAACAACAGGGGATGGCTACACCTTC
NA,TRBV27,NA,TRBJ2-2,CASSLSLAYTGELFF,TGTGCCAGCAGTTTATCACTAGCCTACACCGGGGAGCTGTTTTTT
NA,TRBV12-5,NA,TRBJ1-1,CASGLEVNTEAFF,TGTGCTAGTGGTTTAGAGGTGAACACTGAAGCTTTCTTT
NA,TRBV11-2,NA,TRBJ2-1,CASSPVPTAGSNEQFF,TGTGCCAGCAGCCCCGTACCCACAGCAGGGTCAAATGAGCAGTTCTTC
TRBD1,TRBV6-5,NA,TRBJ1-2,CASTFPGQPFYGYTF,TGTGCCAGCACCTTTCCGGGACAGCCTTTCTATGGCTACACCTTC
NA,TRBV28,NA,TRBJ1-5,CASSFADRLNQPQHF,TGTGCCAGCAGTTTTGCCGACAGGCTCAATCAGCCCCAGCATTTT
NA,TRBV7-9,NA,TRBJ1-2,CASSLSGKDNYGYTF,TGTGCCAGCAGCTTATCCGGGAAGGACAACTATGGCTACACCTTC
TRBD1,TRBV5-4,NA,TRBJ2-4,CASSPTGGAIQYF,TGTGCCAGCAGCCCTACAGGGGGCGCGATTCAGTACTTC
NA,TRBV30,NA,TRBJ1-5,CAWSREHSNQPQHF,TGTGCCTGGAGTCGGGAACATAGCAATCAGCCCCAGCATTTT
NA,TRBV5-4,NA,TRBJ1-1,CASSFDIYTEAFF,TGTGCCAGCAGCTTCGACATTTACACTGAAGCTTTCTTT
NA,TRBV10-3,NA,TRBJ1-5,CATTMTGDQPQHF,TGTGCCACCACAATGACAGGCGACCAGCCCCAGCATTTT
NA,TRBV5-1,NA,TRBJ2-7,CASSLVSGLYEQYF,TGCGCCAGCAGCTTGGTTAGCGGCCTATACGAGCAGTACTTC
TRBD1,TRBV5-1,NA,TRBJ2-3,CASSTDRGTDTQYF,TGCGCCAGCAGCACGGACAGGGGAACAGATACGCAGTATTTT
NA,TRBV4-1,NA,TRBJ2-7,CASSQSPLAAYEQYF,TGCGCCAGCAGCCAGTCGCCCCTAGCAGCCTACGAGCAGTACTTC
TRBD2,TRBV30,NA,TRBJ2-3,CAWSELALSTDTQYF,TGTGCCTGGAGCGAACTAGCGCTGAGCACAGATACGCAGTATTTT
TRBD2,TRBV7-7,NA,TRBJ2-5,CASSFQTSGLETQYF,TGTGCCAGCAGCTTTCAGACTAGCGGGTTAGAGACCCAGTACTTC
NA,TRBV4-2,NA,TRBJ2-6,CASSQAGPGANVLTF,TGTGCCAGCAGCCAAGCAGGCCCTGGGGCCAACGTCCTGACTTTC
NA,TRBV30,NA,TRBJ1-1,CALQGYTEAFF,TGTGCCTTACAGGGTTACACTGAAGCTTTCTTT
TRBD2,TRBV4-2,NA,TRBJ2-2,CASSQVSVAGGTGELFF,TGTGCCAGCAGCCAAGTTAGTGTAGCGGGAGGCACCGGGGAGCTGTTTTTT
NA,TRBV5-4,NA,TRBJ2-2,CASSKPGVDTGELFF,TGTGCCAGCAGTAAACCAGGGGTGGACACCGGGGAGCTGTTTTTT
NA,TRBV25-1,NA,TRBJ1-4,CASSPRSGGWTNNEKLFF,TGTGCCAGCTCCCCAAGGTCCGGGGGATGGACCAATAATGAAAAACTGTTTTTT
TRBD1,TRBV30,once,TRBJ2-2,CAWSAPVGDRGFGELFF,TGTGCCTGGAGTGCCCCAGTCGGGGACAGGGGGTTCGGGGAGCTGTTTTTT
TRBD2,TRBV30,NA,TRBJ2-1,CAWSGTSGTDNEQFF,TGTGCCTGGAGTGGGACTAGCGGGACTGACAATGAGCAGTTCTTC
NA,TRBV9,once,TRBJ2-6,CASSVSGGANVLTF,TGTGCCAGCAGCGTCTCCGGTGGGGCCAACGTCCTGACTTTC
TRBD1,TRBV7-9,NA,TRBJ1-4,CASSATGGANEKLFF,TGTGCCAGCAGCGCCACAGGGGGTGCTAATGAAAAACTGTTTTTT